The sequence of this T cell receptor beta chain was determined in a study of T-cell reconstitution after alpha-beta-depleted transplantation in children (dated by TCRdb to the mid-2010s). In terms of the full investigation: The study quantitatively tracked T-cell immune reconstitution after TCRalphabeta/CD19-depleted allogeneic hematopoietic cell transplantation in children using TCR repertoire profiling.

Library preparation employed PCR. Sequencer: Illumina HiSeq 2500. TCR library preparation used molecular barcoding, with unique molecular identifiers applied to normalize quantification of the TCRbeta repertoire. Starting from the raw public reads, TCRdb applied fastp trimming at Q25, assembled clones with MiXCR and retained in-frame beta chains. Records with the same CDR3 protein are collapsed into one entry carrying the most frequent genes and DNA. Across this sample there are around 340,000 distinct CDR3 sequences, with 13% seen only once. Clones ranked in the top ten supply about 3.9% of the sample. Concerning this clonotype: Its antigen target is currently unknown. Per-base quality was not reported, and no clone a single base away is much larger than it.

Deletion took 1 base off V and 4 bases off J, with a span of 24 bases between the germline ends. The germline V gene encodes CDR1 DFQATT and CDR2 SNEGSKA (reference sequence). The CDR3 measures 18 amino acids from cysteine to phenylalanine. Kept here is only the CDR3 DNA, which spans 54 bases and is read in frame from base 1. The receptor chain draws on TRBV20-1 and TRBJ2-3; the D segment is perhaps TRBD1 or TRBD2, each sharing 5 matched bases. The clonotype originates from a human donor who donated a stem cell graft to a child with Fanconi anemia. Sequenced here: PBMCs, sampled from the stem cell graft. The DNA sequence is TGCAGTGCTAGAGTCCCCGGGGCTGGAGGTCCTAGCCCAGATACGCAGTATTTT. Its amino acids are CSARVPGAGGPSPDTQYF.